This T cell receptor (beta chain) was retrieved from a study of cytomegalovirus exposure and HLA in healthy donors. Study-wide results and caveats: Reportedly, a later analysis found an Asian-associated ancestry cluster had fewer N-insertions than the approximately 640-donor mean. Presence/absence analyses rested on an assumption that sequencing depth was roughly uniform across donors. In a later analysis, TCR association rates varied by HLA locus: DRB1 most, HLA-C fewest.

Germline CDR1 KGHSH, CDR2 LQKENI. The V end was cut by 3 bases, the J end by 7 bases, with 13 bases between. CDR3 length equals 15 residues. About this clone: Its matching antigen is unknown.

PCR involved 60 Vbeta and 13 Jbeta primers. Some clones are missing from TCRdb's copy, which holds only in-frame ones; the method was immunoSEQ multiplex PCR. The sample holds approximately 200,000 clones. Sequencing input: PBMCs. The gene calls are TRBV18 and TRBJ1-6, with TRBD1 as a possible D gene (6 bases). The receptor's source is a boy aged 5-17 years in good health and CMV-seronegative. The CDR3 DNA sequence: TGTGCCAGCTCACCTACACCGGGGGGCAATTCACCCCTCCACTTT. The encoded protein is CASSPTPGGNSPLHF.